The entry that follows covers one TCR beta chain sequence. Its matching antigen is unknown. TCRdb's table, derived via immunoSEQ multiplex PCR, lists solely in-frame clones and lacks some. The sample yields roughly 70,000 clones, approximately 88% seen once. Time point meaning: week 11, during vaccination. It was 300 ug of mutant IDH1 20-mer peptide that made up each vaccine dose, given with topical imiquimod. The sample originates from a study of a mutant IDH1 vaccine in newly diagnosed glioma. Study details: Beforehand, treatment had been radiotherapy, temozolomide, or both; the majority received both.

From germline, CDR1 is LGHNA and CDR2 YNFKEQ. V dropped 4 bases and J dropped 0; count of bases not matched to a gene: 5. This CDR3 region has 15 residues. The sequencing here drew on PBMCs, taken from a glioma patient whose treatment included an IDH1 peptide vaccine. The clonotype originates from a woman aged 50 to 60 with glioma. This chain joins TRBV4-2 and TRBJ1-2; 7 positions match TRBD1. The CDR3 sequence: CASSPGTATNYGYTF. The CDR3 nucleotides read TGTGCCAGCAGCCCCGGGACAGCCACTAACTATGGCTACACCTTC.